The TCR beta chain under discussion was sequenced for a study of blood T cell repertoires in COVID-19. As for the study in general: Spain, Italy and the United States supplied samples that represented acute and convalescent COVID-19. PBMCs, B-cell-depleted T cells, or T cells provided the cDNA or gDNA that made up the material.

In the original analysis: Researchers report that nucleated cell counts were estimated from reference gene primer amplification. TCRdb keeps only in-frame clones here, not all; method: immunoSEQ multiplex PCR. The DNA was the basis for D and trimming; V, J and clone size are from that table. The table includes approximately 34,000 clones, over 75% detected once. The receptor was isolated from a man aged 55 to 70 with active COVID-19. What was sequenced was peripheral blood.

DNA of the CDR3: TGTGCCACCAGCCCCCGACAGGGGTCGAATTCACCCCTCCACTTT. Translated, it gives CATSPRQGSNSPLHF. The rearrangement links TRBV15 to TRBJ1-6, with TRBD1 matching 8 bases. Trimming cost V 5 bases and J 7 bases; bases outside gene matches: 7. The CDR3 loop spans 15 amino acids. Germline lookup yields CDR1 LNHNV and CDR2 YYDKDF (reference sequence).